This T cell receptor beta chain was sequenced in a study of T cell responses to AZD1222 COVID-19 vaccine. The method was immunoSEQ multiplex PCR; TCRdb's version includes in-frame clones alone and lacks a portion of them. The sample contains 150,000 or so clones, around four fifths of which appear only once. With regard to this clone: Its antigen remains unknown.

Notes on the study in general: No day 14 peak samples; only post-peak repertoires were characterized. Recipients of AZD1222 seropositive at baseline numbered only five or six.

Sequenced material: peripheral blood, taken on day 0 of MenACWY control vaccination. The sequence was obtained from an adult in good health.

CDR3 sequence: CASSSRTGSNEQFF. DNA for the CDR3: TGTGCCAGCAGCTCCCGTACAGGGTCCAATGAGCAGTTCTTC. The chain joins TRBV11-2 to TRBJ2-1, with D possibly matching TRBD1 (6 bases). Germline loops: CDR1 SGHAT, CDR2 FQNNGV. Trimming stripped 4 bases from V and 6 bases from J, with 13 bases between. The CDR3 runs to 14 residues.